This T cell receptor beta chain is drawn from a study of radiotherapy plus CTLA-4 blockade in lung cancer. Across the whole study: Among all patients, around 18% showed objective responses, while roughly 28% had disease control. Study observations and caveats: In blood, TCR clones derived from the tumor expanded after radiotherapy plus ipilimumab. Reports identified early blood T cell clone dynamics, with interferon-beta, as the best response predictor.

Sequenced by immunoSEQ multiplex PCR; TCRdb stores in-frame clones only, minus some. The data show about 36,000 clones, around 83% seen once. This CDR3 has 14 residues. V lost 5 bases, J lost 7 bases, and 10 bases stayed unmatched. Germline lookup yields CDR1 SGHTA and CDR2 FQGNSA. About this clone: The antigen is undetermined.

The rearrangement joins TRBV7-2 to TRBJ1-1; 7 positions match TRBD1. The specimen comprised peripheral blood, sampled from a patient treated with radiotherapy plus ipilimumab. The clonotype comes from a human donor with non-small cell lung cancer who had stable disease on radiotherapy plus ipilimumab. The CDR3 DNA sequence: TGTGCCAGCAGCCAGGGCACAGGGGTAGGTGAAGCTTTCTTT. Translated, it gives CASSQGTGVGEAFF.